The entry below gives a single TCR beta chain sequence along with its context. Its antigen remains undetermined. No base qualities exist here, and no much larger clone lies one base off it. This specimen belongs to a study of OX40 agonist ivuxolimab in advanced cancers. Broadly, across the study: Ivuxolimab was a fully human IgG2 agonistic monoclonal antibody targeting the costimulatory receptor OX40 (CD134). Peripheral TCRbeta sequencing aimed to test whether ivuxolimab altered TCR sequence diversity and caused clonal T-cell expansion. In the dose-escalation cohort, roughly four fifths of patients were male, and the mean age was around 60 years, with a range of about 23 to 80. Intravenous ivuxolimab was administered to patients every 2 weeks at six dose levels: 0.01, 0.1, 0.3, 1.5, 3 and 10 mg/kg. Patients were allowed to have had prior anti-PD-1, anti-PD-L1 or anti-CTLA-4 therapy, and around 40% of the dose-escalation patients had previously received checkpoint inhibitors. The paper describes the monotherapy dose-escalation part (N of about 57 patients) of the phase I trial of ivuxolimab. Of the 50 to 55 dose-escalation patients, hepatocellular carcinoma was present in about 20, melanoma in roughly 15, renal cell carcinoma in 9 and head and neck cancer in 9. Partial responses occurred in three dose-escalation patients: two with cutaneous melanoma and one with hepatocellular carcinoma. Paper-wide results and their limitations: In partial responders in the 0.1-3.0 mg/kg groups, normalized peripheral clonal expansion was found to be among the lowest, especially among CD8+ T cells. After ivuxolimab, CD8+ T cells had more expanded clones than CD4+ T cells on average. At doses from 0.1 to 3.0 mg/kg, clonal expansion was seen in both CD4+ and CD8+ blood T cells between baseline and week 6. The antigen specificity of the clonally expanded peripheral T cells was not determined. Low levels of normalized T-cell clonal expansion were also shown by some nonresponding patients.

The trial excluded patients who had a history of autoimmune disease or who were on systemic immunosuppression. Peripheral blood for TCR sequencing was drawn from every dose cohort at baseline, at cycle 4 day 1 and at cycle 7 day 1. The samples were taken from a phase I, first-in-human, multicenter, open-label dose-escalation trial of ivuxolimab. Adults with locally advanced or metastatic melanoma, renal cell, hepatocellular, or head and neck squamous cell carcinoma were enrolled in the trial. Before TCR sequencing, CD4+ T cells and CD8+ T cells from peripheral blood were sorted into separate populations. Including the terminal cysteine and phenylalanine, the CDR3 comprises 17 residues. Only the CDR3 portion is preserved as DNA: 51 bases, with reading frame beginning at the first base. Trimming leaves V shorter by 1 base and J shorter by 9 bases, with the junction holding 11 bases beyond the gene matches. For CDR1 and CDR2, the germline V gene (reference sequence) lists LNHDA and SQIVND.

Genomic DNA was extracted from sorted cells for sequencing of the TCRbeta CDR3 region. TCRbeta CDR3 regions were sequenced using the immunoSEQ Assay. TCRdb mirrors the immuneACCESS table, restricted to in-frame sequences. Some clones are absent from its copies; in checked studies, under half trace to an unresolved V gene, and the reason for the others is unknown. The sample table shows tens of thousands of clones, and about 89% are seen once. Jointly, the top ten make up 4% of the sample. The sequence joins TRBV19 to TRBJ2-3, with 12 bases aligning to TRBD2. The sequence came from an adult with an advanced solid tumor such as melanoma, head and neck, liver or kidney cancer. Specimen: CD4+ or CD8+ T cells sorted from blood, collected in a trial of the OX40 agonist ivuxolimab. The encoded CDR3 is CASSIAHGLAGLGTQYF. DNA sequence: TGTGCCAGTAGTATAGCCCACGGACTAGCGGGGCTGGGGACGCAGTATTTT.